The T cell receptor (beta chain) under discussion was sequenced for a study of T cell changes during pregnancy in multiple sclerosis. V was clipped by 7 bases and J by 0 bases; unmatched bases: 7. The CDR3 loop spans 15 amino acids. The germline V gene encodes CDR1 LNHDA and CDR2 SQIVND (reference sequence). Produced via immunoSEQ multiplex PCR; TCRdb's table is partial and in-frame only. The sample lists approximately 41,000 clones, 90% occurring once. This chain links TRBV19 with TRBJ1-2; 8 nucleotides agree with TRBD1. The clonotype was recovered from a female donor with multiple sclerosis, enrolled in a pregnancy study. The sequences come from CD8+ T cells from peripheral blood mononuclear cells, collected in the first trimester of pregnancy. The CDR3: CASTEDRDTNYGYTF. Here the CDR3 DNA reads TGTGCCAGTACCGAGGACAGGGACACTAACTATGGCTACACCTTC.